The next 27 T cell receptor beta chains were all read from a single sample in a study of blood T cell repertoires in COVID-19. Data came from immunoSEQ multiplex PCR; TCRdb stores just in-frame clones and leaves some out. Among 150,000 or so clones listed, about 81% were seen once. The source material was peripheral blood. The origin of the receptors is a human donor in a cohort sampled during active COVID-19.

The chain recombines TRBV19 with TRBJ2-5; 10 bases map to TRBD1. CDR1 LNHDA and CDR2 SQIVND come from the germline V gene (reference sequence). This CDR3 has 14 amino acids. The V and J ends lost 6 bases and 5 bases, in that order; junction bases with no gene match: 6. CDR3 coding DNA: TGTGCCAGTAGAAGGACAGGGGGGCAGGAGACCCAGTACTTC. This encodes CASRRTGGQETQYF.

This clone was found a few times. The chain combines TRBV2 with TRBJ2-2; TRBD1 matches at 10 bases. Unmatched junction bases numbered 13, after V lost 6 bases and J lost 6 bases. The CDR3 has 17 amino acids. CDR1 and CDR2 from the germline V gene are SNHLY and FYNNEI. As DNA, the CDR3 is TGTGCCAGCAGCCTTAGACAGGGGGCTAGGAGTGCCGGGGAGCTGTTTTTT. It yields the protein CASSLRQGARSAGELFF.

CDR3 in DNA: TGTGCCAGTAGCGGGACAGGGGGGGTAGCCCAGCATTTT. Translated, it gives CASSGTGGVAQHF. The chain has TRBV19 and TRBJ1-5; 11 bases line up with TRBD1. Germline CDR1 LNHDA, CDR2 SQIVND (reference sequence). J was trimmed by 11 bases and V by 6 bases; bases with no gene match: 6. There are 13 residues in the CDR3.

The V gene is TRBV15, the J gene TRBJ1-5, with 12 bases aligning to TRBD1. The CDR3 extends over 16 amino acids. V was clipped by 3 bases and J by 5 bases; unmatched bases: 5. Looked up from germline, CDR1 is LNHNV and CDR2 is YYDKDF (reference sequence). The CDR3 DNA is TGTGCCACCAGCAGGGGGGACAGGGGGCGCGATCAGCCCCAGCATTTT. This codes for CATSRGDRGRDQPQHF.

The gene calls are TRBV6-2 or TRBV6-3 and TRBJ2-2; D may be TRBD2 (5 bases). This CDR3 spans 16 amino acids. The V end was cut by 0 bases, the J end by 5 bases, with 13 bases between. CDR1 and CDR2 (germline): MNHEY, SVGEGT. The chain's CDR3 is CASSYSRPRGTGELFF. CDR3 coding DNA: TGTGCCAGCAGTTACTCCAGACCCAGAGGGACCGGGGAGCTGTTTTTT.

The chain uses TRBV5-1 and TRBJ1-3; perhaps TRBD1 as D (6 bases). Trimming stripped 0 bases from V and 4 bases from J, with 14 bases between. The CDR3 consists of 16 residues. Germline V CDR1 and CDR2: SGHRS, YFSETQ. CDR3 DNA sequence: TGCGCCAGCAGCTTGGCCGGCAGGGGTTACGGAAACACCATATATTTT. It is translated as CASSLAGRGYGNTIYF.

The genes are TRBV6-5 and TRBJ1-2; the D gene is possibly TRBD1 (6 bases). Germline lookup yields CDR1 MNHEY and CDR2 SVGAGI. V was trimmed by 6 bases and J by 6 bases, leaving 17 bases between them. The CDR3 spans 14 residues. CDR3 residues: CASSFGQQSNGYTF. Written as DNA, the CDR3 is TGTGCCAGCAGCTTCGGACAGCAGAGCAATGGCTACACCTTC.

This clone was picked up one time. The CDR3 reads CASGRDRGSYNSPLHF. CDR3 bases: TGTGCCAGCGGCCGGGACAGGGGTTCCTATAATTCACCCCTCCACTTT. This rearrangement joins TRBV7-9 to TRBJ1-6; 10 bases fit TRBD1. V shed 8 bases, J shed 1 base, and the junction held 5 bases outside the gene matches. Germline V gives CDR1 SEHNR, CDR2 FQNEAQ (reference sequence). The CDR3 has 16 residues.

The chain has TRBV7-6 and TRBJ2-3; D could derive from TRBD1 or TRBD2 (9 bases each). CDR1 is SGHVS, CDR2 FNYEAQ, per germline. The CDR3 runs 20 residues. Trimming removed 5 bases from V and 2 bases from J, with 29 bases in between. CDR3 residues: CASSRWDREAAGGITDTQYF. The CDR3 region has the DNA TGTGCCAGCAGCCGATGGGACAGGGAGGCAGCGGGAGGAATCACAGATACGCAGTATTTT. The full variable domain, in which reference TRBV7-6 and TRBJ2-3 provide the parts outside the CDR3, is GAGVSQSPRYKVTKRGQDVALRCDPISGHVSLYWYRQALGQGPEFLTYFNYEAQQDKSGLPNDRFSAERPEGSISTLTIQRTEQRDSAMYRCASSRWDREAAGGITDTQYFGPGTRLTVL.

CDR3: CATSRELDRNTEAFF. In nucleotides, the CDR3 is TGTGCCACCAGCAGAGAACTGGACAGGAACACTGAAGCTTTCTTT. The genes are TRBV15 and TRBJ1-1; tentative D call: TRBD1 (6 bases). V lost 0 bases and J 1 base, leaving 9 bases between the germline ends. In germline, CDR1 is LNHNV, CDR2 YYDKDF (reference sequence). This CDR3 spans 15 amino acids.

In its sample, this clone was seen once. The rearrangement uses TRBV10-3 and TRBJ1-5; 9 bases map to TRBD1. Germline values: CDR1 ENHRY, CDR2 SYGVKD. V lost 8 bases and J lost 1; bases outside the gene matches: 12. The CDR3 has 17 amino acids. The CDR3: CAIGGTGYRGSNQPQHF. The CDR3 DNA follows: TGTGCCATCGGCGGGACAGGGTACCGGGGCAGCAATCAGCCCCAGCATTTT.

This chain links TRBV14 with TRBJ2-1; 12 positions match TRBD2. The CDR3 is 18 amino acids. Per germline, CDR1 SGHDN and CDR2 FVKESK. V was pared by 0 bases and J by 6 bases, with 9 bases of the junction left unmatched. The CDR3 region has the DNA TGTGCCAGCAGCCAAGATGGTAAGAGACTAGCGGGAGCCAATGAGCAGTTCTTC. Translating gives CASSQDGKRLAGANEQFF.

The chain couples TRBV2 to TRBJ2-7, with D maybe TRBD2 (6 bases). Trimming took 10 bases from V and 2 from J, leaving 18 bases between them. Germline V gene sequence: CDR1 SNHLY, CDR2 FYNNEI. CDR3 length: 14 amino acids. Here the CDR3 DNA reads TGTGCCACGCAAGGGAGACTAGTCCCCTACGAGCAGTACTTC. Protein product: CATQGRLVPYEQYF.

The chain is built from TRBV6-5 and TRBJ2-2; perhaps TRBD1 as D (6 bases). Germline values: CDR1 MNHEY, CDR2 SVGAGI. The CDR3 loop spans 12 amino acids. Trimming left V 5 bases short and J 7 bases short, with 8 bases between. The DNA of the CDR3 is TGTGCCAGCAGTCGGACAGACGGGGAGCTGTTTTTT. It yields the protein CASSRTDGELFF.

V usage is TRBV27 and J usage is TRBJ1-4; D gene uncertain. The CDR3 spans 13 residues. Germline V CDR1 and CDR2: MNHEY, SMNVEV (reference sequence). Trimming took off 8 bases at V and 4 bases at J, with 11 bases between the two ends. Written as DNA, the CDR3 is TGTGCCAGCGGGGAGACTGTTAATGAAAAACTGTTTTTT. The encoded protein is CASGETVNEKLFF. Filled out from reference TRBV27 and TRBJ1-4, the complete variable domain reads EAQVTQNPRYLITVTGKKLTVTCSQNMNHEYMSWYRQDPGLGLRQIYYSMNVEVTDKGDVPEGYKVSRKEKRNFPLILESPSPNQTSLYFCASGETVNEKLFFGSGTQLSVL.

The chain couples TRBV5-1 to TRBJ1-1; D not resolved. V lost 1 base and J lost 1, with 11 bases in between. The germline CDR1 and CDR2 sequences are SGHRS and YFSETQ. CDR3 length equals 15 residues. CDR3 in DNA: TGCGCCAGCAGCTTGATCGGGGTAACGAACACTGAAGCTTTCTTT. Translating it yields CASSLIGVTNTEAFF.

This chain joins TRBV11-3 and TRBJ1-1; D gene unclear. V lost 1 base to trimming and J lost 4 bases, with 10 bases between them. Germline V gene lookup returns CDR1 SGHNT and CDR2 YENEEA. The CDR3 has 14 amino acids. The CDR3 DNA is TGTGCCAGCAGCTTAGGTTTTTCGAGCACTGAAGCTTTCTTT. As protein: CASSLGFSSTEAFF.

CDR3 protein: CASSRPGQGADTQYF. CDR3 bases: TGTGCCAGTAGTAGACCGGGACAGGGTGCAGATACGCAGTATTTT. The chain links TRBV19 to TRBJ2-3; TRBD1 matches 9 bases. V lost 4 bases to trimming and J lost 4 bases; unmatched junction nucleotides: 6. Germline CDR1 LNHDA, CDR2 SQIVND (reference sequence). The CDR3 totals 15 residues.

This chain uses TRBV29-1 with TRBJ2-2, with D possibly being TRBD2 (5 bases). Germline V gene sequence: CDR1 SQVTM, CDR2 ANQGSEA. The CDR3 runs 13 residues. Trimming removed 0 bases at V and 5 bases at J, with 7 bases between. In DNA form, the CDR3 reads TGCAGCGTTGAAGATGGCGGGACCGGGGAGCTGTTTTTT. It is translated as CSVEDGGTGELFF.

The gene calls are TRBV7-2 and TRBJ1-2; TRBD1 agrees at 8 bases. J gave up 4 bases and V 8 bases, and 3 bases lay outside the gene matches. Germline values: CDR1 SGHTA, CDR2 FQGNSA. The CDR3 has 12 residues. The CDR3 spells CASDRGTYGYTF. CDR3 coding DNA: TGTGCCAGCGACAGGGGCACCTATGGCTACACCTTC. The variable domain in full, with the rest retrieved from reference TRBV7-2 and TRBJ1-2, is GAGVSQSPSNKVTEKGKDVELRCDPISGHTALYWYRQSLGQGLEFLIYFQGNSAPDKSGLPSDRFSAERTGGSVSTLTIQRTQQEDSAVYLCASDRGTYGYTFGSGTRLTVV.

The chain is built from TRBV6-2 or TRBV6-3 and TRBJ2-7; TRBD1 matches at 9 bases. The germline V gene has CDR1 MNHEY and CDR2 SVGEGT. The CDR3 sequence is 14 residues long. The J segment lost 5 bases and the V segment lost 4 bases, leaving 6 bases of the junction unmatched. CDR3 nucleotide sequence: TGTGCCAGCAGTTCAGGACAGGGGAAGGACGAGCAGTACTTC. It translates to CASSSGQGKDEQYF.

The chain couples TRBV19 to TRBJ1-2; TRBD1 agrees at 7 bases. The V segment lost 2 bases and the J segment 4 bases; nucleotides outside the gene matches: 1. Per germline, CDR1 LNHDA and CDR2 SQIVND (reference sequence). The CDR3 runs to 13 residues. CDR3 loop: CASSINRGYGYTF. The CDR3 DNA reads as TGTGCCAGTAGTATAAACAGGGGCTATGGCTACACCTTC.

The genes are TRBV18 and TRBJ2-2; D is possibly TRBD2 (6 bases). Per the germline V gene, CDR1 is KGHSH and CDR2 is LQKENI. Trimming removed 2 bases from V and 7 bases from J, with 20 bases in between. The CDR3 is made up of 17 amino acids. The CDR3 nucleotides are TGTGCCAGCTCACCATCGTCTCCGGGGGTTGGCGTCGGGGAGCTGTTTTTT. Translation: CASSPSSPGVGVGELFF.

V gene TRBV27 combines with J gene TRBJ1-5, with 12 positions matching TRBD1. Losses at the gene ends were 3 bases for V and 9 bases for J; bases not matched to a gene: 9. The germline CDR1 and CDR2 sequences are MNHEY and SMNVEV (reference sequence). This CDR3 has 16 amino acids. CDR3 DNA: TGTGCCAGCAGTTTGGTTGGGACAGGGGGCCTCTCGCCCCAGCATTTT. This codes for CASSLVGTGGLSPQHF.

The gene calls are TRBV6-2 or TRBV6-3 and TRBJ2-7; D possibly corresponds to TRBD2 (6 bases). The CDR3 runs 13 residues. Germline V gene lookup returns CDR1 MNHEY and CDR2 SVGEGT. Trimming stripped 2 bases from V and 3 bases from J, with 8 bases between. The CDR3 protein is CASSYAGGYEQYF. CDR3 in DNA: TGTGCCAGCAGTTACGCCGGGGGCTACGAGCAGTACTTC.

The chain recombines TRBV29-1 with TRBJ2-7; TRBD2 is a possible D gene (6 bases). The length of the CDR3 is 16 residues. V lost 1 base, J lost 2 bases, and 18 bases lay in between. Germline V lookup: CDR1 SQVTM, CDR2 ANQGSEA. The CDR3 region has the DNA TGCAGCGTTGAAGGATCCTGGGGTAGCGGAACCTACGAGCAGTACTTC. This sequence encodes CSVEGSWGSGTYEQYF.

V is TRBV9 and J is TRBJ2-2, with 8 bases lining up with TRBD2. Per germline, CDR1 SGDLS and CDR2 YYNGEE. V dropped 0 bases and J dropped 5; count of bases not matched to a gene: 3. This CDR3 comprises 15 residues. CDR3 sequence reads: CASSVVSGGTGELFF. The CDR3 coding sequence is TGTGCCAGCAGCGTAGTGAGCGGGGGAACCGGGGAGCTGTTTTTT.